This T cell receptor beta chain comes out of a study of cytomegalovirus exposure and HLA in healthy donors. As to this clone: The antigen remains unidentified.

Study-wide results and limits: The study put 150 or so TCR beta chains on its list as cytomegalovirus-associated. The study found most TCR sequences rare, yet found some public TCRs in many donors.

Trimming at V came to 0 bases and at J to 8 bases, leaving 8 bases not matched to a gene. The length of the CDR3 is 16 residues. Germline V gene lookup returns CDR1 SGHRS and CDR2 YFSETQ. Some clones are missing from TCRdb's copy, which holds only in-frame ones; the method was immunoSEQ multiplex PCR. The data hold over 100,000 clones, with around 87% observed a single time. The chain recombines TRBV5-1 with TRBJ2-1; 10 bases map to TRBD2. The sample was PBMCs. The clonotype comes from a woman between 18 and 30 years old in good health and CMV-seropositive. The CDR3 here is CASSLVLLAGYDEQFF. The CDR3 nucleotides read TGCGCCAGCAGCTTGGTTTTACTAGCGGGATATGATGAGCAGTTCTTC.